The clone carrying this T cell receptor beta chain was picked up many times. This sample is part of a study of regulatory T cells in long-lasting Graves disease. CDR3 regions were amplified by Arm-PCR using iRepertoire HTBI primers to build TCR beta libraries. A single record per CDR3 protein comes from TCRdb applying MiXCR to the multiplex PCR reads. Seen here are 390,000 or so distinct CDR3 sequences, 12% observed once, and the top ten hold under 20%. Stated time point: newly diagnosed GD, antithyroid drugs for less than 3 months. From RNA extracted from PBMCs, the TCR library was made. V shed 4 bases and J 6 bases; nucleotides not matched to a gene: 6. Per the germline V gene, CDR1 is LGHDT and CDR2 is YNNKEL (reference sequence). The CDR3 loop spans 16 amino acids. This sample was shared with a second study, whose subject was T cells in Graves' hyperthyroidism and ophthalmopathy.

The specimen was peripheral blood mononuclear cells (PBMCs), collected at new diagnosis, from a patient treated with antithyroid drugs. This TCR was recovered from a young woman with Graves disease. J is TRBJ2-1 and V is TRBV3-1, with 13 bases aligning to TRBD2. This CDR3 reads CASSPTSGRVGNEQFF. As DNA, the CDR3 is TGTGCCAGCAGCCCAACTAGCGGGAGGGTCGGCAATGAGCAGTTCTTC.